The 30 T cell receptor beta chains in this list originate from one sample, sequenced in a study of T cells after yellow fever vaccination. One entry per CDR3 protein, called by TCRdb with MiXCR from the 5' RACE reads. The data show around 30,000 distinct CDR3 sequences, around 5% seen once. Sequencing used CD8+ T cells sorted from PBMCs, obtained 10 days after the yellow fever booster vaccination. The receptor source for this set is a man between 25 and 39 years old who received the YFV17D yellow fever vaccine.

This clonotype was counted many times. The chain employs TRBV9 and TRBJ1-5; D unclear. CDR1 SGDLS and CDR2 YYNGEE come from the germline V gene. Trimming pared 4 bases from V and 4 bases from J, leaving 9 bases between. This CDR3 comprises 13 residues. The CDR3 DNA is TGTGCCAGCAGCAAGGACGGGAATCAGCCCCAGCATTTT. Its translation: CASSKDGNQPQHF.

The chain joins TRBV4-2 to TRBJ2-7, with TRBD2 as a possible D gene (6 bases). CDR1 and CDR2 (germline): LGHNA, YNFKEQ. Trimming stripped 8 bases from V and 2 bases from J, with 16 bases between. The CDR3 is 14 amino acids. The CDR3 spells CASGPGLSPYEQYF. CDR3 coding DNA: TGTGCCAGCGGCCCGGGACTGTCGCCCTACGAGCAGTACTTC.

There are many counts of this clonotype. The chain has TRBV28 and TRBJ2-5; D not certain. The CDR3 contains 18 residues. Germline assignment: CDR1 MDHEN and CDR2 SYDVKM. Between the trimmed V and J ends, which lost 5 bases and 0 bases, there was a span of 22 bases. CDR3 in amino acids: CASSTYINFGQYQETQYF. The CDR3 DNA follows: TGTGCCAGCAGTACGTATATAAATTTCGGGCAGTACCAAGAGACCCAGTACTTC.

Many counts were recorded for this clonotype. The chain couples TRBV5-4 to TRBJ1-2; D call uncertain. Germline-derived CDR1 and CDR2 are SGHNT and YYREEE (reference sequence). Trimming took 1 base from V and 3 from J, leaving 10 bases between them. The CDR3 runs to 14 residues. The CDR3 sequence: CASSLRTGDYGYTF. The CDR3 nucleotides are TGTGCCAGCAGCTTGAGAACCGGGGACTATGGCTACACCTTC.

Many counts were recorded for this clonotype. The chain recombines TRBV10-2 with TRBJ2-7; D is undetermined. Germline V gene sequence: CDR1 WSHSY, CDR2 SAAADI. With 8 bases removed from V and 0 bases from J, the gap between germline ends came to 11 bases. CDR3 size: 13 residues. The CDR3 sequence is CASLERSSYEQYF. The CDR3 nucleotides read TGCGCCAGCTTGGAACGTTCCTCCTACGAGCAGTACTTC.

This clonotype was observed at least ten times. This chain links TRBV7-9 with TRBJ2-3; 7 nucleotides agree with TRBD2. J gave up 2 bases and V 5 bases, and 16 bases lay outside the gene matches. Per germline, CDR1 SEHNR and CDR2 FQNEAQ (reference sequence). CDR3 length equals 18 residues. The CDR3 spells CASSPPVGGRGNTDTQYF. CDR3 sequence (DNA): TGTGCCAGCAGCCCGCCCGTGGGCGGGAGAGGGAACACAGATACGCAGTATTTT.

A word on this clonotype: This could be a read error, since a much larger clone is one nucleotide away. The chain uses TRBV6-1 and TRBJ2-6; D possibly uses TRBD1 or TRBD2 (5 bases each). The CDR3 is 16 residues long. From germline, CDR1 is MNHNS and CDR2 SASEGT. The CDR3 nucleotides are TGTGCCAGCCTGGGGCAGGGAACCGCCGGGGACAACGTCCTGACTTTC. Amino acids: CASLGQGTAGDNVLTF.

In its sample, this clonotype was seen many times. The J gene is TRBJ2-1, the V gene TRBV4-2, with TRBD2 matching over 11 bases. Germline-derived CDR1 and CDR2 are LGHNA and YNFKEQ. The CDR3 has 16 residues. V was clipped by 2 bases and J by 11 bases; unmatched bases: 11. CDR3 in amino acids: CASSQLSGTSGFKQFF. CDR3 nucleotides: TGTGCCAGCAGCCAACTATCCGGGACTAGCGGATTTAAGCAGTTCTTC.

Many counts were recorded for this clonotype. V and J are TRBV14 and TRBJ2-1; 8 bases fit TRBD2. CDR3 length: 15 amino acids. Germline values: CDR1 SGHDN, CDR2 FVKESK. V shed 3 bases, J shed 7 bases, and the junction held 8 bases outside the gene matches. The CDR3 coding sequence is TGTGCCAGCAGCCATACTAGCGGCCTTGTAAATGAGCAGTTCTTC. Encoded protein: CASSHTSGLVNEQFF.

In this sample, this clonotype turned up many times. The chain combines TRBV7-8 with TRBJ2-1; a weak D match, TRBD1 (5 bases). This CDR3 comprises 16 residues. The V gene's germline CDR1 is SGHVS and CDR2 FQNEAQ. The V and J ends lost 5 bases and 5 bases respectively, with 19 bases between them. The CDR3 region is CASSPTLGDIDNEQFF. CDR3 DNA: TGTGCCAGCAGCCCGACCTTAGGGGATATCGACAATGAGCAGTTCTTC.

This clonotype has a count of ten or more. The J gene is TRBJ2-3, the V gene TRBV5-1; tentative D call: TRBD1 (6 bases). Trimming left V 1 base short and J 2 bases short, with 11 bases between. The CDR3 sequence is 15 residues long. The germline V gene has CDR1 SGHRS and CDR2 YFSETQ. CDR3 in DNA: TGCGCCAGCAGCTTGAGGACAGTCGACACAGATACGCAGTATTTT. Translated, it gives CASSLRTVDTDTQYF. Combining the CDR3 with reference TRBV5-1 and TRBJ2-3 gives the whole variable domain KAGVTQTPRYLIKTRGQQVTLSCSPISGHRSVSWYQQTPGQGLQFLFEYFSETQRNKGNFPGRFSGRQFSNSRSEMNVSTLELGDSALYLCASSLRTVDTDTQYFGPGTRLTVL.

The table lists this clonotype with many counts. CDR3 DNA sequence: TGTGCCAGCAGCTTAGTCCGCGGGAGGCTGGAGACCCAGTACTTC. Translating gives CASSLVRGRLETQYF. J is TRBJ2-5 and V is TRBV7-8; TRBD2 matches at 8 bases. With V trimmed by 1 base and J by 5 bases, 6 bases remained unmatched. CDR1 is SGHVS and CDR2 is FQNEAQ in the germline V gene. The CDR3 covers 15 residues.

This clonotype was observed many times. The rearrangement uses TRBV12-3 or TRBV12-4 and TRBJ2-7; 12 bases align to TRBD2. Trimming removed 4 bases from V and 6 bases from J; junction bases left unmatched: 1. The CDR3 is 13 amino acids. In DNA, the CDR3 is TGTGCCAGCAGTTGGGGACTAGCGGGCGAGCAGTACTTC. Its protein product is CASSWGLAGEQYF.

This clonotype was counted ten times or more. V gene TRBV6-2 or TRBV6-3 combines with J gene TRBJ1-5; 8 nucleotides align to TRBD1. The CDR3 has 17 amino acids. V gave up 2 bases and J gave up 2 bases; unmatched junction bases: 8. The germline gives CDR1 MNHEY, CDR2 SVGEGT. The DNA for the CDR3 is TGTGCCAGCAGTTACGTCCCTGGACAGGGAGGCAATCAGCCCCAGCATTTT. Translated, it gives CASSYVPGQGGNQPQHF.

This clonotype has ten or more counts. This rearrangement joins TRBV12-3 or TRBV12-4 to TRBJ2-7, with 8 positions matching TRBD2. Trimming cost V 5 bases and J 3 bases; bases outside gene matches: 6. CDR3 length: 14 amino acids. DNA for the CDR3: TGTGCCAGCAGTCACACTAGCGGATTCTACGAGCAGTACTTC. It encodes CASSHTSGFYEQYF.

There are many counts of this clonotype. The chain recombines TRBV29-1 with TRBJ1-1; D unresolved. CDR1 and CDR2 (germline): SQVTM, ANQGSEA. V lost 7 bases to trimming and J lost 6 bases, with 18 bases between them. The CDR3 sequence is 13 residues long. This CDR3 is CSARTALRAEAFF. In DNA, the CDR3 is TGCAGCGCACGGACCGCACTTCGGGCTGAAGCTTTCTTT.

There are many counts of this clonotype. V is TRBV20-1 and J is TRBJ2-2, with D maybe TRBD2 (6 bases). The V gene's germline CDR1 is DFQATT and CDR2 SNEGSKA (reference sequence). The V end lost 0 bases, the J end lost 3 bases, and 11 bases lay between the germline ends. The CDR3 totals 15 residues. The CDR3 reads CSARESGVDTGELFF. In DNA, the CDR3 is TGCAGTGCTAGAGAATCGGGGGTTGACACCGGGGAGCTGTTTTTT.

This clonotype was observed many times. The chain carries TRBV7-9 and TRBJ2-7, with unresolved D. The CDR3 has 11 residues. Germline V gives CDR1 SEHNR, CDR2 FQNEAQ (reference sequence). V was clipped by 5 bases and J by 7 bases, with 9 bases between them. The CDR3 DNA reads TGTGCCAGCAGCCCGGCCCCAGAGCAGTACTTC. Its translation: CASSPAPEQYF. The variable domain in full, with the rest retrieved from reference TRBV7-9 and TRBJ2-7, is DTGVSQNPRHKITKRGQNVTFRCDPISEHNRLYWYRQTLGQGPEFLTYFQNEAQLEKSRLLSDRFSAERPKGSFSTLEIQRTEQGDSAMYLCASSPAPEQYFGPGTRLTVT.

This clonotype was found many times. The chain recombines TRBV6-5 with TRBJ2-1, with D perhaps TRBD2 (5 bases). Deletions cut 6 bases from V and 9 bases from J, with 27 bases between. CDR3 length equals 17 residues. Germline CDR1 reads MNHEY; CDR2 reads SVGAGI. The CDR3 bases are TGTGCCAGCAGAAAACAGCCGGGGTCCCGAGCAATGCGTGAGCAGTTCTTC. Its translation is CASRKQPGSRAMREQFF.

This clonotype appeared many times. This chain joins TRBV29-1 and TRBJ2-7; perhaps TRBD2 as D (6 bases). CDR3 length: 11 amino acids. The germline gives CDR1 SQVTM, CDR2 ANQGSEA. Trimming took off 1 base at V and 7 bases at J, with 8 bases between the two ends. The CDR3 sequence: CSVEGRGEQYF. CDR3 DNA: TGCAGCGTTGAAGGGCGGGGAGAGCAGTACTTC.

This clonotype was recorded many times. This chain uses TRBV3-1 with TRBJ2-7; D is undetermined. Germline assignment: CDR1 LGHDT and CDR2 YNNKEL (reference sequence). Trimming removed 1 base at V and 6 bases at J, with 4 bases between. CDR3 size: 11 residues. CDR3: CASSQGSEQYF. The CDR3 DNA follows: TGTGCCAGCAGCCAAGGGAGCGAGCAGTACTTC.

Ten or more counts support this clonotype. The V call is TRBV29-1, the J call TRBJ2-5; 12 nucleotides line up with TRBD2. Germline CDR1 SQVTM, CDR2 ANQGSEA. The CDR3 consists of 12 residues. The trim removed 6 bases at V and 9 bases at J, leaving 5 bases unmatched. The CDR3 DNA is TGCAGCGTGTCGACTAGCGGGAGTCCCCAGTACTTC. This codes for CSVSTSGSPQYF. Looking up the rest from reference TRBV29-1 and TRBJ2-5 gives the full variable domain: SAVISQKPSRDICQRGTSLTIQCQVDSQVTMMFWYRQQPGQSLTLIATANQGSEATYESGFVIDKFPISRPNLTFSTLTVSNMSPEDSSIYLCSVSTSGSPQYFGPGTRLLVL.

This clonotype appeared many times. The chain employs TRBV10-2 and TRBJ2-1, with D tentatively TRBD2 (6 bases). Trimming took 6 bases from V and 4 from J, leaving 7 bases between them. CDR3 size: 12 residues. CDR1 WSHSY and CDR2 SAAADI come from the germline V gene. CDR3 residues: CASRREYNEQFF. The CDR3, as DNA: TGCGCCAGCAGGCGGGAATACAATGAGCAGTTCTTC.

This clonotype was recorded at least ten times. The rearrangement uses TRBV7-2 and TRBJ2-7, with TRBD2 matching over 9 bases. The J segment lost 1 base and the V segment lost 5 bases, leaving 6 bases of the junction unmatched. Germline V gives CDR1 SGHTA, CDR2 FQGNSA. CDR3 length: 15 amino acids. In nucleotides, the CDR3 is TGTGCCAGCAGCGCGCGGGAGGGCCTTTCCTACGAGCAGTACTTC. This translates into CASSAREGLSYEQYF.

This clonotype occurred many times. J is TRBJ2-5 and V is TRBV5-1, with 11 positions matching TRBD2. The CDR3 length is 14 residues. Germline CDR1 and CDR2: SGHRS and YFSETQ. Trimming took 3 bases from V and 4 from J; bases not matched to a gene: 2. CDR3 in amino acids: CASSSGTSGETQYF. The CDR3 region has the DNA TGCGCCAGCAGCTCTGGGACTAGCGGAGAGACCCAGTACTTC.

This rearrangement joins TRBV19 to TRBJ2-1, with TRBD2 matching over 10 bases. CDR3 length equals 15 residues. V lost 6 bases to trimming and J lost 6 bases; unmatched junction nucleotides: 8. The germline gives CDR1 LNHDA, CDR2 SQIVND (reference sequence). CDR3 in DNA: TGTGCCAGTAGCCTAAGGTCTAGCGGGAGCAATGAGCAGTTCTTC. Protein: CASSLRSSGSNEQFF.

There are many counts of this clonotype. The V and J genes are TRBV6-5 and TRBJ2-7, with 7 bases matching TRBD2. This CDR3 has 14 amino acids. Germline CDR1 and CDR2: MNHEY and SVGAGI. J was trimmed by 2 bases and V by 2 bases; bases with no gene match: 3. In DNA form, the CDR3 reads TGTGCCAGCAGTTACCTAGCGGTCCCCTACGAGCAGTACTTC. Amino acid sequence: CASSYLAVPYEQYF.

This clonotype has ten or more counts. This chain joins TRBV20-1 and TRBJ2-1; 10 bases fit TRBD2. Germline lookup yields CDR1 DFQATT and CDR2 SNEGSKA (reference sequence). CDR3 size: 16 residues. The V segment lost 6 bases and the J segment 4 bases; nucleotides outside the gene matches: 12. CDR3 residues: CSAQKEREGPYNEQFF. The CDR3 coding sequence is TGCAGTGCCCAAAAGGAGCGGGAGGGCCCGTACAATGAGCAGTTCTTC.

Many counts were recorded for this clonotype. The V and J genes are TRBV5-6 and TRBJ2-2; D not resolved. The CDR3 totals 12 residues. Germline-derived CDR1 and CDR2 are SGHDT and YYEEEE. The V gene lost 1 base and the J gene lost 7 bases, with 5 bases spanning the gap. The CDR3, as DNA: TGTGCCAGCAGCTTGTGGGACGGGGAGCTGTTTTTT. Translation: CASSLWDGELFF.

This clonotype occurred many times. The V and J genes are TRBV7-9 and TRBJ1-5; D remains unclear. Germline V gene data show CDR1 as SEHNR and CDR2 as FQNEAQ (reference sequence). V lost 5 bases to trimming and J lost 7 bases, with 12 bases between them. This CDR3 spans 13 amino acids. CDR3 nucleotides: TGTGCCAGCAGCACCGCAAGGGAGCAGCCCCAGCATTTT. Translated: CASSTAREQPQHF. Full variable domain (remainder filled in from reference TRBV7-9 and TRBJ1-5): DTGVSQNPRHKITKRGQNVTFRCDPISEHNRLYWYRQTLGQGPEFLTYFQNEAQLEKSRLLSDRFSAERPKGSFSTLEIQRTEQGDSAMYLCASSTAREQPQHFGDGTRLSIL.